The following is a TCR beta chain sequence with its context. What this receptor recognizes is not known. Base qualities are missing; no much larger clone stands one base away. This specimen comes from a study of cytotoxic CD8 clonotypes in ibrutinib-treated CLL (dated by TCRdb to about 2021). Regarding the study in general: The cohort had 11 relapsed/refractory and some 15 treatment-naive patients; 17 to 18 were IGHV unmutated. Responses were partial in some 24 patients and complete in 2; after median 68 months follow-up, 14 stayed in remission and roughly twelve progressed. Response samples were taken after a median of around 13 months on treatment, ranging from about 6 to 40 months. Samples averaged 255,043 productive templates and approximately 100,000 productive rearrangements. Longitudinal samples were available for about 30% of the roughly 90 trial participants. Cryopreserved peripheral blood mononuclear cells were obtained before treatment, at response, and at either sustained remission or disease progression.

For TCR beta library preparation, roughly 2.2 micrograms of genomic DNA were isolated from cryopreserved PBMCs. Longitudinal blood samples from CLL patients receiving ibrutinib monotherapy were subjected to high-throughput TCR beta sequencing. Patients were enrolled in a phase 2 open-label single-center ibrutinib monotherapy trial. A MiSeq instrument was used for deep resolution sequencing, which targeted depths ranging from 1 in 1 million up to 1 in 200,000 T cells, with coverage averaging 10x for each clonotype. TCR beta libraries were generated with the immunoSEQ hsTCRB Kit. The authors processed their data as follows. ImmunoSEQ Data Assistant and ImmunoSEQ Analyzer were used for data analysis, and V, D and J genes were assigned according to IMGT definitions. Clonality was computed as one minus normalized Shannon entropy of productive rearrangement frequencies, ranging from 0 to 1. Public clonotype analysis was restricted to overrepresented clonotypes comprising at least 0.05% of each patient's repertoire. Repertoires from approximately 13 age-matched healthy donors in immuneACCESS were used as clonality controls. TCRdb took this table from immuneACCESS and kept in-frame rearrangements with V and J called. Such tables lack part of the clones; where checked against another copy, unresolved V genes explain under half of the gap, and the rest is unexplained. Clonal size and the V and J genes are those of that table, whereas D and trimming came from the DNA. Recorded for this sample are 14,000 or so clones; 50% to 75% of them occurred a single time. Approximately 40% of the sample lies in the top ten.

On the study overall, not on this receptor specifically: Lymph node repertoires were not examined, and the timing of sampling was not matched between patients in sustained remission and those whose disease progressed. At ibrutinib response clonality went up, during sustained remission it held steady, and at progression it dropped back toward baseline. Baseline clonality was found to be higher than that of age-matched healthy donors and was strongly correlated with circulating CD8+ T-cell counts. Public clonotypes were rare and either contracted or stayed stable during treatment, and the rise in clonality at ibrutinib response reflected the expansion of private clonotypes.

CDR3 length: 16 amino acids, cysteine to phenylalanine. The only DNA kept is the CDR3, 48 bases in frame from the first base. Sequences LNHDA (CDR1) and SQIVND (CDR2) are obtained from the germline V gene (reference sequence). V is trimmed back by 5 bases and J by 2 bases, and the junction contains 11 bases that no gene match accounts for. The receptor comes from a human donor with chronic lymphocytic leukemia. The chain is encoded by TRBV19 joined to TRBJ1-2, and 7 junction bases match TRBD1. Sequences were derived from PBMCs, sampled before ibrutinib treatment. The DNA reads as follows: TGTGCCAGTAGTCCACGAGACAGGGTACGCAACTATGGCTACACCTTC. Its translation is CASSPRDRVRNYGYTF.